This TCR beta chain is from a study of cytomegalovirus exposure and HLA in healthy donors. PCR amplification relied on 60 Vbeta primers (plus 13 Jbeta primers). Profiled with immunoSEQ multiplex PCR; TCRdb holds only in-frame clones, not every one. Of 95,000 or so clones listed, around 81% were seen once; the top ten hold around 4.2%. Notes on the study in general: Immune exposure data for these donors was limited to CMV serostatus.

A remark on this clone: Its antigen is undetermined.

This clonotype was obtained from a woman in her 70s in good health and CMV-seropositive. The sample consisted of PBMCs.

Written as DNA, the CDR3 is TGTGCCAGCAGCATAGACAGGGGGCTGAACACTGAAGCTTTCTTT. As protein: CASSIDRGLNTEAFF. The chain uses TRBV28 and TRBJ1-1; 10 nucleotides match TRBD1. Germline CDR1 reads MDHEN; CDR2 reads SYDVKM. Losses at the gene ends were 6 bases for V and 0 bases for J; bases not matched to a gene: 4. The CDR3 is 15 amino acids.